This T cell receptor beta chain was captured in a study of T cell changes during pregnancy in multiple sclerosis. The germline V gene has CDR1 MNHEY and CDR2 SMNVEV (reference sequence). V gave up 8 bases and J gave up 1 base, with 15 bases separating them. The CDR3 runs to 15 residues. Some clones are missing from TCRdb's copy, which holds only in-frame ones; the method was immunoSEQ multiplex PCR. The sample shows tens of thousands of clones, over 85% of them seen only once. The sample here was peripheral blood, taken in the third trimester of pregnancy. This sequence originates from a female donor with multiple sclerosis, enrolled in a pregnancy study. V gene TRBV27 combines with J gene TRBJ1-3; D is unresolved. The CDR3 is CASGALVRSGNTIYF. CDR3 sequence (DNA): TGTGCCAGCGGTGCTTTAGTGCGATCTGGAAACACCATATATTTT.